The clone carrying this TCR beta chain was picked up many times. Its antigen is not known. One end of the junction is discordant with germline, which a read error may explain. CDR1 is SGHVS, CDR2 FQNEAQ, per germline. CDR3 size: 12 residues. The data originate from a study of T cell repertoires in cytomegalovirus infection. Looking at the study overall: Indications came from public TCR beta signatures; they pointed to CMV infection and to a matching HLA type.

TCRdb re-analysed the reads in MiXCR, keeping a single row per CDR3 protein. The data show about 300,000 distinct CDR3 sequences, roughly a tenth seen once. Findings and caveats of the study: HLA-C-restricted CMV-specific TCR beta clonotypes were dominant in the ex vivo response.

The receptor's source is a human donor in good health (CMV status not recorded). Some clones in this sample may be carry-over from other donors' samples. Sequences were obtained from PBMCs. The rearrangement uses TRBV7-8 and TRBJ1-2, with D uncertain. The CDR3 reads CASSLGISGYTF. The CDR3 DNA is TGTGCCAGCAGTTTAGGGATCAGCGGCTACACCTTC.